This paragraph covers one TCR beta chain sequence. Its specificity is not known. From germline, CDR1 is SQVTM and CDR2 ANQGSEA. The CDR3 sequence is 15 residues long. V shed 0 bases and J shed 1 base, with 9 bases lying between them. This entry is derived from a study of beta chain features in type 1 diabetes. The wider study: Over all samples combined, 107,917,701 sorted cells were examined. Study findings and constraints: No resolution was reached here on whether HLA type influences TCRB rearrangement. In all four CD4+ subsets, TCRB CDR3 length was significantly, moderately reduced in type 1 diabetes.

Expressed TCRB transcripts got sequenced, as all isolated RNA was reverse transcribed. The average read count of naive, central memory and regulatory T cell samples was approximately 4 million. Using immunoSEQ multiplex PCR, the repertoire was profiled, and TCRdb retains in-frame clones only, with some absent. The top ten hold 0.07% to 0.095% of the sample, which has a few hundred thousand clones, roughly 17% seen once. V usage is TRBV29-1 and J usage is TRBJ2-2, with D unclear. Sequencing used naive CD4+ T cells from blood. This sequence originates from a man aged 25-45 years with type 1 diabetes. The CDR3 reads CSVEEAIRNTGELFF. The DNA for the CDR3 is TGCAGCGTTGAAGAAGCCATAAGGAACACCGGGGAGCTGTTTTTT.